The 14 T cell receptor beta chains presented below share a single source sample, sequenced in a study of blood T cell repertoires in COVID-19. The table came from immunoSEQ multiplex PCR; TCRdb's copy has only in-frame clones and leaves some out. In the table there are 150,000 to 200,000 clones, about 81% of which are singletons. The sample taken for sequencing was peripheral blood. These receptors all come from a man in his fifties or sixties with active or convalescent COVID-19.

The chain links TRBV19 to TRBJ2-6; 7 bases match TRBD1. V trimming: 5 bases; J trimming: 4 bases; junction bases outside the gene matches: 8. The CDR3 contains 16 residues. The germline CDR1 and CDR2 sequences are LNHDA and SQIVND (reference sequence). The CDR3 loop is CASSVSRGLGANVLTF. The DNA for the CDR3 is TGTGCCAGTAGTGTATCCAGGGGGTTGGGGGCCAACGTCCTGACTTTC.

V is TRBV7-6 and J is TRBJ2-7, with a possible D match to TRBD2 (7 bases). Trimming removed 0 bases at V and 5 bases at J, with 26 bases between. The CDR3 extends over 19 amino acids. Germline values: CDR1 SGHVS, CDR2 FNYEAQ. CDR3 DNA sequence: TGTGCCAGCAGCTTAGCAAGTCGGGGAGGGGGACACCGACCACACGAGCAGTACTTC. The encoded protein is CASSLASRGGGHRPHEQYF.

This chain uses TRBV7-8 with TRBJ2-7, with TRBD1 identical over 8 bases. Germline V gene data show CDR1 as SGHVS and CDR2 as FQNEAQ. CDR3 size: 14 residues. Trimming cost V 5 bases and J 5 bases; bases outside gene matches: 8. Here the CDR3 reads CASSLPDRDHEQYF. DNA for the CDR3: TGTGCCAGCAGCCTTCCGGACAGGGACCACGAGCAGTACTTC.

The rearrangement links TRBV2 to TRBJ2-7, with 9 bases that match TRBD2. Germline V gene sequence: CDR1 SNHLY, CDR2 FYNNEI. After removal of 7 bases from V and 0 bases from J, the junction contained 16 bases not matched to a gene. There are 18 residues in the CDR3. The DNA of the CDR3 is TGTGCCAGCAAACGGGCGTACAGGGTTAGCGGGAGCTCCTACGAGCAGTACTTC. Its translation is CASKRAYRVSGSSYEQYF.

This clone was recorded once. The chain has TRBV12-3 or TRBV12-4 and TRBJ2-7, with a tentative D call TRBD1 (5 bases). The CDR3 length is 11 residues. With 8 bases removed from V and 3 bases from J, the gap between germline ends came to 8 bases. Here the CDR3 DNA reads TGTGCCAGCGGGGCCTTCTACGAGCAGTACTTC. This encodes CASGAFYEQYF.

V is TRBV3-1 (or the pseudogene TRBV3-2) and J is TRBJ1-2; 9 positions match TRBD1. Germline loops: CDR1 LGHDT, CDR2 YNNKEL (reference sequence). V dropped 3 bases and J dropped 5; count of bases not matched to a gene: 7. The length of the CDR3 is 15 residues. Here the CDR3 reads CASSQDRGIEYGYTF. The CDR3 bases are TGTGCCAGCAGCCAGGACAGGGGAATAGAGTATGGCTACACCTTC.

This clone was counted a single time. V and J are TRBV5-1 and TRBJ1-2; maybe TRBD1 (6 bases). The germline V gene encodes CDR1 SGHRS and CDR2 YFSETQ. Trimming pared 3 bases from V and 5 bases from J, leaving 14 bases between. CDR3 length equals 14 residues. DNA of the CDR3: TGCGCCAGCAGCTCATCCGGGACAACATATGGCTACACCTTC. Its translation is CASSSSGTTYGYTF.

The rearrangement uses TRBV6-5 and TRBJ1-1; TRBD1 aligns across 10 bases. This CDR3 spans 14 amino acids. The V gene end was trimmed by 2 bases and the J gene end by 5 bases; junction bases not matched to a gene: 2. The germline gives CDR1 MNHEY, CDR2 SVGAGI. This CDR3 is CASSYRGQGTEAFF. DNA for the CDR3: TGTGCCAGCAGTTACCGGGGACAGGGGACTGAAGCTTTCTTT.

The chain has TRBV9 and TRBJ2-1; 8 bases are shared with TRBD2. After removal of 0 bases from V and 15 bases from J, the junction contained 11 bases not matched to a gene. CDR1 SGDLS and CDR2 YYNGEE come from the germline V gene. The CDR3 extends over 14 amino acids. The CDR3 DNA reads as TGTGCCAGCAGCGTAGTTCAGGCGGGAGGTATCCCGTTCTTC. Its translation is CASSVVQAGGIPFF.

V usage is TRBV15 and J usage is TRBJ1-6; TRBD1 matches 9 bases. Per the germline V gene, CDR1 is LNHNV and CDR2 is YYDKDF (reference sequence). With 8 bases clipped from V and 8 bases from J, the junction kept 7 bases outside the gene matches. The length of the CDR3 is 14 residues. The CDR3 reads CATRVGQGYSPLHF. CDR3 DNA sequence: TGTGCCACCCGAGTCGGACAGGGGTATTCACCCCTCCACTTT.

The V and J genes are TRBV5-5 and TRBJ2-7, with TRBD2 matching over 12 bases. The CDR3 covers 15 residues. CDR1 SGHKS and CDR2 YYEKEE come from the germline V gene (reference sequence). With V trimmed by 4 bases and J by 4 bases, 6 bases remained unmatched. CDR3 protein: CASSEGLAGVYEQYF. As DNA, the CDR3 is TGTGCCAGCAGCGAGGGACTAGCGGGTGTATACGAGCAGTACTTC.

The chain is built from TRBV6-5 and TRBJ2-7, with TRBD2 matching over 7 bases. CDR1 is MNHEY, CDR2 SVGAGI, per germline. V was clipped by 0 bases and J by 1 base; unmatched bases: 6. The CDR3 has 16 amino acids. CDR3 sequence reads: CASSYSLRGFSYEQYF. CDR3 in DNA: TGTGCCAGCAGTTACTCGTTGCGGGGGTTTTCCTACGAGCAGTACTTC.

This clone was detected only once. V usage is TRBV29-1 and J usage is TRBJ2-5; the D gene is possibly TRBD2 (5 bases). The CDR3 is made up of 13 amino acids. Germline V lookup: CDR1 SQVTM, CDR2 ANQGSEA. V was shortened by 4 bases and J by 5 bases, with 14 bases between the two germline ends. The chain's CDR3 is CSVGVLVRETQYF. The CDR3 DNA sequence: TGCAGCGTTGGGGTACTAGTTCGCGAGACCCAGTACTTC.

This clone has a single count. The genes are TRBV3-1 (or the pseudogene TRBV3-2) and TRBJ2-3; D is ambiguous. The CDR3 runs to 15 residues. Trimming stripped 0 bases from V and 4 bases from J, with 11 bases between. CDR1 and CDR2 (germline): LGHDT, YNNKEL (reference sequence). For the CDR3, the DNA is TGTGCCAGCAGCCAAGATCCCGCTGGAGCAGATACGCAGTATTTT. It translates to CASSQDPAGADTQYF.